The text below deals with one T cell receptor beta chain. Its specificity is not known. The assay was immunoSEQ multiplex PCR, and TCRdb's table has in-frame clones only and misses some. The sample contains about 120,000 clones, 90% to 95% of which appear only once. The data originate from a study of graft-versus-host responses after intestinal transplantation. Trimming took 4 bases from V and 5 from J, leaving 18 bases between them. The CDR3 length is 15 residues. From germline, CDR1 is SGHRS and CDR2 YFSETQ. The chain is built from TRBV5-1 and TRBJ2-5; a possible D gene is TRBD1 (5 bases). The origin of this receptor is a human donor who received an intestinal transplant. The specimen comprised unstimulated CD4+ T cells sorted from spleen or lymph node cells, sampled before intestinal transplant. CDR3 nucleotides: TGCGCCAGCAGCCTGGAAATGGGGCGCCGGGAGACCCAGTACTTC. Amino acid sequence: CASSLEMGRRETQYF.